The subject of this entry is one T cell receptor beta chain. The CDR3 is made up of 14 amino acids. Between the trimmed V and J ends, which lost 7 bases and 2 bases, there was a span of 14 bases. Per germline, CDR1 SNHLY and CDR2 FYNNEI. Method: immunoSEQ multiplex PCR; TCRdb's copy keeps in-frame clones and lacks some. Seen here are roughly 67,000 clones, more than 70% observed once, and the top ten hold about 10%. These data originate in a study of blood T cell repertoires in COVID-19. The sample was peripheral blood. This sequence was found in a man aged 50 or older with active COVID-19. The V and J genes are TRBV2 and TRBJ2-5; D is perhaps TRBD1 (6 bases). The CDR3: CASKVDRYQETQYF. The CDR3 nucleotides read TGTGCCAGCAAAGTGGACAGATATCAAGAGACCCAGTACTTC.